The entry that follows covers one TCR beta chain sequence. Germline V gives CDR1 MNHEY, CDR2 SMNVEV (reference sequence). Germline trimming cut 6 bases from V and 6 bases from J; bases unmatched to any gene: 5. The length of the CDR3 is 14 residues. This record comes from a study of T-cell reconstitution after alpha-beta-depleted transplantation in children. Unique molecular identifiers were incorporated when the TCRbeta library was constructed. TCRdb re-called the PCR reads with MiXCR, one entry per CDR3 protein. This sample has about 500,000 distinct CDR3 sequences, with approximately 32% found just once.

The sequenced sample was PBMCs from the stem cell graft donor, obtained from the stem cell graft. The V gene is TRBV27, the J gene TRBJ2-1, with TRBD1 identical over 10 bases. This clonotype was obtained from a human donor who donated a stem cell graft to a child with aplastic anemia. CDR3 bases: TGTGCCAGCAGCCGGACAGGGGGACGCAATGAGCAGTTCTTC. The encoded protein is CASSRTGGRNEQFF.